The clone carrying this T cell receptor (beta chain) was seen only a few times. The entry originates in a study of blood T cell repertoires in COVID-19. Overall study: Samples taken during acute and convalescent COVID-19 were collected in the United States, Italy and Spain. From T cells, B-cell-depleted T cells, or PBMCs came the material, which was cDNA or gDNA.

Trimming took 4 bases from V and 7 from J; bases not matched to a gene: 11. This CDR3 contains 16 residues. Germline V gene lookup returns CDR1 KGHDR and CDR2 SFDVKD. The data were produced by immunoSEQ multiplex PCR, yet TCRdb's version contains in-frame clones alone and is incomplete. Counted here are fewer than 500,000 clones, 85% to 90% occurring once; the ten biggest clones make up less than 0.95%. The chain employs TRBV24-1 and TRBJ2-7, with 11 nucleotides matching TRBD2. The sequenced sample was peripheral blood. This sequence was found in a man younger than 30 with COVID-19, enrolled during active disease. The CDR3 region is CATSDATSGSIWEQYF. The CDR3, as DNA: TGTGCCACCAGTGACGCAACTAGCGGGAGTATTTGGGAGCAGTACTTC.